This section outlines one T cell receptor beta chain sequence together with its context. As yet, its antigen is unknown. The assay was carried out at the deep level. The method was immunoSEQ multiplex PCR; TCRdb's version includes in-frame clones alone and lacks a portion of them. The sample includes about 710,000 clones, 72% seen only once; the top ten take around 1.8%. These data originate in a study of shared clonotypes between healthy human individuals. Looking at the study overall: Ranging from 18 to 49 in age, donors were a couple of women and three men.

General study points: Across several donors, naive CD4 shared roughly 5.2%, naive CD8 over 3%, memory CD4 approximately 2.5%, memory CD8 under 0.5%. For sorted subsets, rarefaction showed incomplete sequencing despite large depth.

The germline V gene encodes CDR1 SGHTA and CDR2 FQGNSA. The ends lost 0 bases at V and 5 bases at J; junction bases unmatched: 6. This CDR3 region has 16 residues. The sequenced sample was memory CD4+ T cells sorted from blood. The subset is: CD45RA-negative fraction. This sequence originates from a woman in her twenties or thirties in good health. The chain links TRBV7-2 to TRBJ2-1; TRBD2 matches at 8 bases. The CDR3 here is CASSLASGLGNNEQFF. The CDR3 region has the DNA TGTGCCAGCAGCTTAGCATCGGGACTAGGAAACAATGAGCAGTTCTTC.